These T cell receptor beta chains were read from a single sample in a study of blood T cells in healthy people across ages. TCRdb ran MiXCR on the 5' RACE reads and lists one entry per CDR3 protein. The sample lists 800,000 to 950,000 distinct CDR3 sequences, 48% seen once, with roughly 13% in the top ten. The sample was blood. All receptors come from a man between 25 and 39 years old in good health. Both conserved end residues are part of each CDR3. The D gene is left open where the match is weak. The listing skips clone size in some rows; elsewhere it reads once, few, many or a size class.

j_gene,abundance,v_gene,d_gene,CDR3aa,CDR3nt
TRBJ2-1,few,TRBV20-1,TRBD1,CSAITGGAYNEQFF,TGCAGTGCAATAACAGGGGGAGCCTACAATGAGCAGTTCTTC
TRBJ2-7,few,TRBV7-2,-,CASSVPGTHEQYF,TGTGCCAGCAGCGTCCCGGGAACCCACGAGCAGTACTTC
TRBJ1-1,-,TRBV2,-,CASRRTDKGIAEAFF,TGTGCCAGCAGAAGGACGGACAAAGGGATCGCTGAAGCTTTCTTT
TRBJ2-4,once,TRBV3-1,-,CASSQGAQQYF,TGTGCCAGCAGCCAAGGAGCCCAGCAGTACTTC
TRBJ2-3,few,TRBV5-1,TRBD1,CASSLSFNRGRPDTQYF,TGCGCCAGCAGCTTGTCCTTTAACAGGGGGCGCCCAGATACGCAGTATTTT
TRBJ1-1,-,TRBV29-1,TRBD1,CSVARDRGSNTEAFF,TGCAGCGTAGCCCGGGACAGGGGGTCGAACACTGAAGCTTTCTTT
TRBJ1-2,many,TRBV5-1,-,CASSFSGQKTYGYTF,TGCGCCAGCAGCTTTAGCGGACAGAAGACCTATGGCTACACCTTC
TRBJ2-7,-,TRBV12-3/TRBV12-4,TRBD1,CASSPTRAGGSYEQYF,TGTGCCAGCAGTCCGACCCGGGCAGGGGGCTCCTACGAGCAGTACTTC
TRBJ1-1,-,TRBV3-1,-,CASSPRQAVYARAFF,TGTGCCAGCAGCCCGAGACAGGCCGTATACGCGAGAGCTTTCTTT
TRBJ2-3,-,TRBV7-2,TRBD2,CASSLGTRDTQYF,TGTGCCAGCAGCTTAGGGACTAGAGATACGCAGTATTTT
TRBJ2-5,-,TRBV18,-,CASSPDFFETQYF,TGTGCCAGCTCACCGGATTTCTTCGAGACCCAGTACTTC
TRBJ1-2,-,TRBV6-5,TRBD1,CASSPGTAIIYGYTF,TGTGCCAGCAGTCCCGGGACAGCCATTATCTATGGCTACACCTTC
TRBJ1-5,few,TRBV20-1,-,CSAPSGVGNQPQHF,TGCAGTGCCCCCTCTGGTGTGGGCAATCAGCCCCAGCATTTT
TRBJ2-7,few,TRBV4-1,-,CASSQDRAGRGEQYF,TGCGCCAGCAGCCAAGATAGGGCTGGCCGTGGAGAGCAGTACTTC
TRBJ1-1,once,TRBV12-3/TRBV12-4,-,CASTGTLNTEAFF,TGTGCCAGCACCGGGACCTTGAACACTGAAGCTTTCTTT
TRBJ2-7,-,TRBV15,TRBD2,CATSGGTSWRGEQYF,TGTGCCACCAGCGGTGGGACTAGTTGGCGTGGCGAGCAGTACTTC
TRBJ1-2,-,TRBV11-2,-,CASKRLTNYGYTF,TGTGCCAGCAAGCGACTTACTAACTATGGCTACACCTTC
TRBJ1-4,few,TRBV10-3,-,CAISRAPKEKLFF,TGTGCCATCAGCAGGGCCCCGAAGGAAAAACTGTTTTTT
TRBJ2-1,-,TRBV12-3/TRBV12-4,-,CASSARGQVLYNEQFF,TGTGCCAGCAGTGCCCGGGGACAAGTTCTTTACAATGAGCAGTTCTTC
TRBJ2-1,-,TRBV5-1,TRBD2,CASSSGLAGDEQFF,TGCGCCAGCAGTTCGGGACTAGCGGGGGATGAGCAGTTCTTC
TRBJ2-1,-,TRBV28,TRBD2,CATTGGGEDEQFF,TGTGCCACCACCGGCGGGGGGGAGGATGAGCAGTTCTTC
TRBJ1-4,-,TRBV28,-,CASSPGGESTEKLFF,TGTGCCAGCAGCCCCGGGGGGGAGTCGACTGAAAAACTGTTTTTT
TRBJ2-3,-,TRBV5-1,-,CASSADGETQYF,TGCGCCAGCAGCGCCGACGGGGAGACGCAGTATTTT
TRBJ2-3,-,TRBV5-1,-,CASSYQADTQYF,TGCGCCAGCAGTTACCAAGCAGATACGCAGTATTTT
TRBJ2-1,-,TRBV2,TRBD1,CVSSVTDRGNEQFF,TGTGTCAGCAGTGTAACGGACAGGGGCAATGAGCAGTTCTTC
TRBJ2-7,-,TRBV7-2,-,CASSAQAVGYEQYF,TGTGCCAGCAGCGCCCAAGCAGTCGGGTACGAGCAGTACTTC
TRBJ2-7,-,TRBV7-2,-,CASSLVEGASYEQYF,TGTGCCAGCAGCTTAGTGGAGGGGGCCTCCTACGAGCAGTACTTC
TRBJ2-7,few,TRBV6-1,TRBD2,CASSHSPGTSGGPGYEQYF,TGTGCCAGCAGTCATAGCCCCGGGACTAGCGGGGGTCCAGGGTACGAGCAGTACTTC
TRBJ2-1,once,TRBV9,-,CASSVLRNEQFF,TGTGCCAGCAGCGTTCTGCGCAATGAGCAGTTCTTC
TRBJ1-1,-,TRBV20-1,-,CSARDDREREAFF,TGCAGTGCTAGAGATGACCGGGAAAGAGAAGCTTTCTTT
TRBJ2-4,-,TRBV5-1,TRBD1,CASSPGTGRIQYF,TGCGCCAGCAGCCCGGGGACAGGGCGGATTCAGTACTTC
TRBJ1-2,-,TRBV29-1,-,CSVEVRSYGYTF,TGCAGCGTTGAAGTCAGGAGCTATGGCTACACCTTC
TRBJ2-7,few,TRBV4-2,-,CASSQDVGASYEQYF,TGTGCCAGCAGCCAAGACGTCGGCGCTTCCTACGAGCAGTACTTC
TRBJ2-3,-,TRBV3-1,-,CASSQSRLSTDTQYF,TGTGCCAGCAGCCAATCGAGGCTAAGCACAGATACGCAGTATTTT
TRBJ2-7,once,TRBV6-6,TRBD2,CASAGGSYEQYF,TGTGCCAGCGCCGGGGGGTCCTACGAGCAGTACTTC
TRBJ1-6,few,TRBV27,TRBD1,CASKTTGQFYNSPLHF,TGTGCCAGCAAAACAACGGGACAGTTCTATAATTCACCCCTCCACTTT
TRBJ1-2,few,TRBV28,TRBD1,CAIGTGDGYTF,TGTGCCATCGGGACAGGGGATGGCTACACCTTC
TRBJ2-7,many,TRBV29-1,TRBD1,CSVEEDRSYEQYF,TGCAGCGTTGAAGAGGACAGGAGCTACGAGCAGTACTTC
TRBJ2-3,-,TRBV7-2,-,CASSSFSDGTQYF,TGTGCCAGCAGCTCATTTAGCGACGGTACGCAGTATTTT
TRBJ2-5,many,TRBV3-1,-,CASSPPSEGGQETQYF,TGTGCCAGCAGCCCCCCTTCGGAGGGAGGACAAGAGACCCAGTACTTC
TRBJ1-2,-,TRBV29-1,-,CSAGRTDYGYTF,TGCAGCGCCGGCAGGACAGACTATGGCTACACCTTC
TRBJ2-7,few,TRBV7-2,TRBD1,CASILDRGPFEQYF,TGTGCCAGCATCCTGGACAGGGGGCCATTTGAGCAGTACTTC
TRBJ2-2,-,TRBV4-2,TRBD1,CASRDRDGTGELFF,TGTGCCAGCAGGGACAGGGACGGCACCGGGGAGCTGTTTTTT
TRBJ2-7,-,TRBV9,-,CASSVVQGSEQYF,TGTGCCAGCAGCGTAGTGCAAGGGAGCGAGCAGTACTTC
TRBJ2-1,-,TRBV11-2,-,CASSQGRGGNYDEQFF,TGTGCCAGCAGCCAAGGACGGGGAGGCAACTACGATGAGCAGTTCTTC
TRBJ2-7,few,TRBV20-1,TRBD2,CSARDFGGIDEQYF,TGCAGTGCTAGAGATTTCGGGGGGATCGACGAGCAGTACTTC